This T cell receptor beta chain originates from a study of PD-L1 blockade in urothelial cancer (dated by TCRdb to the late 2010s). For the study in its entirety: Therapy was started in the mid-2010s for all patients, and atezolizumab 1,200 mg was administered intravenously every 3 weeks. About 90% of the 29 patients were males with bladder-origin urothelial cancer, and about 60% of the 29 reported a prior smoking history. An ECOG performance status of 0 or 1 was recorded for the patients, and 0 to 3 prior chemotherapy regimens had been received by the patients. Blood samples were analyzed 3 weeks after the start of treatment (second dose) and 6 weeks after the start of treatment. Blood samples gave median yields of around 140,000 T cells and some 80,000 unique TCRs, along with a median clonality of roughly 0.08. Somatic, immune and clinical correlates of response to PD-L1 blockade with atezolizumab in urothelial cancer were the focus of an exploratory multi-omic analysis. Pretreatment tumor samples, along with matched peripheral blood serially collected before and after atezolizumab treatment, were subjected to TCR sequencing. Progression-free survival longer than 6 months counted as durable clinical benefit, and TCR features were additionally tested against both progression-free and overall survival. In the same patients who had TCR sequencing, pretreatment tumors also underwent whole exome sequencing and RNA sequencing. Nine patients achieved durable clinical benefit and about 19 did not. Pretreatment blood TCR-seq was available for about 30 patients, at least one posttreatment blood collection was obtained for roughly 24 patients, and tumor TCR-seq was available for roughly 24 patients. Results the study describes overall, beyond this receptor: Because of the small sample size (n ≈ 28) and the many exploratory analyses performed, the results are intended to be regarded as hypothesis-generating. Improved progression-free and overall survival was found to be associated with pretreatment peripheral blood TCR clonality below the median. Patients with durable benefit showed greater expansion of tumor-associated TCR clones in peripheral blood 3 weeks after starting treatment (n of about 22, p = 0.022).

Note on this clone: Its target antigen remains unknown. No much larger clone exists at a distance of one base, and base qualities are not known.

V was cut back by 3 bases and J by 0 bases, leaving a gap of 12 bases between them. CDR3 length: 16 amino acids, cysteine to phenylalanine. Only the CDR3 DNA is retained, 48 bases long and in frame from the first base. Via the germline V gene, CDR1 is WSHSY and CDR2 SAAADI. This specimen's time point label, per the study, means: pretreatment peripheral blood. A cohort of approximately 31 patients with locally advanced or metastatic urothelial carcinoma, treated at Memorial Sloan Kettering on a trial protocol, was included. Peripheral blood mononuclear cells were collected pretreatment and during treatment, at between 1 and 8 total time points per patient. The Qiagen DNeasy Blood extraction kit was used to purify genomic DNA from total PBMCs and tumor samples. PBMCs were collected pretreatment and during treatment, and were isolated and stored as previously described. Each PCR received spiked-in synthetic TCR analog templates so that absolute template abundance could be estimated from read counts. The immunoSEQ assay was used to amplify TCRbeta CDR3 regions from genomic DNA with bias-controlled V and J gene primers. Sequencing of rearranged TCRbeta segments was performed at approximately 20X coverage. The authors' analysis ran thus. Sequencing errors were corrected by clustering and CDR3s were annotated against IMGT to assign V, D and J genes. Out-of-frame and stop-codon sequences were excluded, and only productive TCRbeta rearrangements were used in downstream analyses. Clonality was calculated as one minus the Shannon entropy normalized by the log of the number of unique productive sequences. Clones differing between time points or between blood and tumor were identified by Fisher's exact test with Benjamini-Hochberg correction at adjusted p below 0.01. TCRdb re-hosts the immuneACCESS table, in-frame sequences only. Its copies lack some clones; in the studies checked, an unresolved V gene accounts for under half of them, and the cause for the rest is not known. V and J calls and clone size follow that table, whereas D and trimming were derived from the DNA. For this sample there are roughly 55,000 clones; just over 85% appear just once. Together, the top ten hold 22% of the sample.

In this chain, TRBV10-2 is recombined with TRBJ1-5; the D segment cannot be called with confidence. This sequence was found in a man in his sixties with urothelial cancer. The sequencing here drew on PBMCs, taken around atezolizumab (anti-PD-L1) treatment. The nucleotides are TGCGCCAGCAGTGATAGAGGTTCTCATAGCAATCAGCCCCAGCATTTT. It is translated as CASSDRGSHSNQPQHF.